This is a list of T cell receptor beta chains from one sample in a study of blood T cell repertoires in COVID-19. Assay: immunoSEQ multiplex PCR; the TCRdb copy retains only in-frame clones and omits some. The sample includes under 350,000 clones, roughly 85% of them seen just once. Specimen: peripheral blood. The receptors were sampled from a human donor in a cohort sampled during active COVID-19. The CDR3 runs from the conserved cysteine through the conserved F or W. D genes are given only for firm matches. Part of the rows lack a size; the others show once, few, many or a class for expanded clones.

>.|TRBJ2-7|TRBV7-9|.
TGTGCCAGCAGAGACAGCGACAAGCTTTCCTACGAGCAGTACTTC
CASRDSDKLSYEQYF
>.|TRBJ2-1|TRBV6-5|.
TGTGCCAGCAGCTTCAGGGAATCCTACAATGAGCAGTTCTTC
CASSFRESYNEQFF
>.|TRBJ1-3|TRBV7-2|.
TGTGCCAGCGGAAAACAGGGAGGAAACACCATATATTTT
CASGKQGGNTIYF
>.|TRBJ1-5|TRBV5-1|.
TGCGCCAGCAGCTTGAATGGCAGATTCGATCAGCCCCAGCATTTT
CASSLNGRFDQPQHF
>.|TRBJ1-4|TRBV20-1|.
TGCAGTGCTAGTTTGATACAGAATGAAAAACTGTTTTTT
CSASLIQNEKLFF
>TRBD1|TRBJ1-1|TRBV5-4|.
TGTGCCAGCAGCGGTGACAGGGGGAAGAGCACTGAAGCTTTCTTT
CASSGDRGKSTEAFF
>.|TRBJ1-5|TRBV24-1|.
TGTGCCACCAGTCGGAGGGCAACATCAGGGCCCCAGCATTTT
CATSRRATSGPQHF
>.|TRBJ2-5|TRBV7-8|.
TGTGCCAGCAGCCCCCCCGGTCTAGCTCAAGAGACCCAGTACTTC
CASSPPGLAQETQYF
>.|TRBJ2-7|TRBV5-1|.
TGCGCCAGCAGCTTATCCGGGACATCCAACTCCTACGAGCAGTACTTC
CASSLSGTSNSYEQYF
>TRBD1|TRBJ2-7|TRBV27|.
TGTGCCAGCAGTTTGGCTGACAGGGAGAGACCCTACGAGCAGTACTTC
CASSLADRERPYEQYF
>.|TRBJ1-6|TRBV27|few
TGTGCCAGCAGTTTATCTGGGACCGGAGGGTCACCCCTCCACTTT
CASSLSGTGGSPLHF
>TRBD2|TRBJ2-2|TRBV10-1|.
TGCGCCAGCAGTGAGTCGGGACTAGCGGTCGGCGGGGAGCTGTTTTTT
CASSESGLAVGGELFF
>.|TRBJ1-1|TRBV2|.
TGTGCCAGCAGGGCTACAGAGAACACTGAAGCTTTCTTT
CASRATENTEAFF
>.|TRBJ1-4|TRBV5-1|once
TGCGCCAGCAGCCCCGGACAGAGTCGTTTAAAACTGTTTTTT
CASSPGQSRLKLFF
>.|TRBJ1-6|TRBV5-4|once
TGTGCCAGCAGCTCCGGGACATCGCCGACCCTCCACTTT
CASSSGTSPTLHF
>.|TRBJ2-3|TRBV5-1|.
TGCGCCACCCGTTTCGGGTACGCTAGCACAGATACGCAGTATTTT
CATRFGYASTDTQYF
>TRBD1|TRBJ1-1|TRBV10-3|once
TGTGCCATGGAAGGACAGGGGAACACTGAAGCTTTCTTT
CAMEGQGNTEAFF
>.|TRBJ1-1|TRBV30|.
TGTGCCTGGAGGGGCGGGATGAACACTGAAGCTTTCTTT
CAWRGGMNTEAFF
>.|TRBJ1-2|TRBV2|.
TGTGCCAGCACCGATATCCCGAGAGGCGGCTACACCTTC
CASTDIPRGGYTF
>.|TRBJ1-3|TRBV3-1/TRBV3-2|.
TGTGCCAGCCTCGGGGACTCTGGAAACACCATATATTTT
CASLGDSGNTIYF
>.|TRBJ1-5|TRBV6-5|.
TGTGCCAGCACCCTGCTGGGGGGGAATCAGCCCCAGCATTTT
CASTLLGGNQPQHF
>.|TRBJ1-1|TRBV5-1|.
TGCGCCAGCAGCTTGAACGTGAGGAACACTGAAGCTTTCTTT
CASSLNVRNTEAFF
>TRBD1|TRBJ2-2|TRBV12-5|.
TGTGCTAGTGACGCCGACAGGGCGAGCCCTTACACCGGGGAGCTGTTTTTT
CASDADRASPYTGELFF
>.|TRBJ1-1|TRBV10-3|.
TGTGCCATCTCCCGGGATTTGAACACTGAAGCTTTCTTT
CAISRDLNTEAFF
>TRBD1|TRBJ1-3|TRBV5-1|.
TGCGCCAGCAGCTTGACAGGGGTTCTCTCCGTCTCTGGAAACACCATATATTTT
CASSLTGVLSVSGNTIYF
>.|TRBJ2-7|TRBV6-1|.
TGTGCCAGCAGTGAAGTGAGGGTTACTGACGAGCAGTACTTC
CASSEVRVTDEQYF
>.|TRBJ1-5|TRBV12-3/TRBV12-4|.
TGTGCCAGCAGTTTAAAGGGGGATCAGCCCCAGCATTTT
CASSLKGDQPQHF
>TRBD2|TRBJ2-3|TRBV7-9|.
TGTGCCAGCAGCCCGGGACTAGCGGGGACCACAGATACGCAGTATTTT
CASSPGLAGTTDTQYF
>.|TRBJ1-2|TRBV5-5|.
TGTGCCAGCAGCTTTCGTGAGGATACAAGCTATGGCTACACCTTC
CASSFREDTSYGYTF
>TRBD1|TRBJ1-4|TRBV5-4|many
TGTGCCAGCAGCACCCAACAGGGGGGGAATGAAAAACTGTTTTTT
CASSTQQGGNEKLFF
>TRBD2|TRBJ2-1|TRBV2|once
TGTGCCAGCAATGAGGCTAGCGGGGGATACAATGAGCAGTTCTTC
CASNEASGGYNEQFF
>.|TRBJ2-2|TRBV14|once
TGTGCCAGCAGCCAAAGGACTTACACCGGGGAGCTGTTTTTT
CASSQRTYTGELFF
>TRBD1|TRBJ2-1|TRBV5-6|.
TGTGCCAGCAGCTTGGACAGGGGGCAGCATGAGCAGTTCTTC
CASSLDRGQHEQFF